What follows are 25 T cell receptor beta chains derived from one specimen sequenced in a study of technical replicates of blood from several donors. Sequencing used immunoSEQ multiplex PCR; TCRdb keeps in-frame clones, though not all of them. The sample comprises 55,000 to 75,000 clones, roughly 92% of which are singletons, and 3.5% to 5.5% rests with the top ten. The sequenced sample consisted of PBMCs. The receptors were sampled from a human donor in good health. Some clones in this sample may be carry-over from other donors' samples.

The CDR3 region has the DNA TGTGCCGGGAAGTCGGACGGGAGCACCCCTTATGGCTACACCTTC. Amino acids: CAGKSDGSTPYGYTF. This rearrangement joins TRBV2 to TRBJ1-2, with D unresolved. V dropped 11 bases and J dropped 5 bases, with 24 bases sitting between them. The germline V gene encodes CDR1 SNHLY and CDR2 FYNNEI. The CDR3 consists of 15 residues.

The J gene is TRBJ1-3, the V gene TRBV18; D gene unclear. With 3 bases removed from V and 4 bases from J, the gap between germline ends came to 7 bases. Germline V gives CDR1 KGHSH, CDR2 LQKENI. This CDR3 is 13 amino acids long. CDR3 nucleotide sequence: TGTGCCAGCTCACCGGCAGGAGGAAACACCATATATTTT. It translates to CASSPAGGNTIYF.

This chain's CDR3 is CASGRGERQTQYF. CDR3 sequence (DNA): TGTGCCAGCGGTAGGGGCGAGCGTCAGACCCAGTACTTC. This sequence joins TRBV2 and TRBJ2-5, with D perhaps TRBD1 (5 bases). Between the trimmed V and J ends, which lost 8 bases and 6 bases, there was a span of 16 bases. Looked up from germline, CDR1 is SNHLY and CDR2 is FYNNEI. The CDR3 is made up of 13 amino acids.

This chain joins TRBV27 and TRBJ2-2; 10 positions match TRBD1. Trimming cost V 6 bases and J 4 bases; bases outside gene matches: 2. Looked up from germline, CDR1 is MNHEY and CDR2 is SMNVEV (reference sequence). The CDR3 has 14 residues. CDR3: CASRGTGATGELFF. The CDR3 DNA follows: TGTGCCAGCAGGGGGACAGGGGCCACCGGGGAGCTGTTTTTT.

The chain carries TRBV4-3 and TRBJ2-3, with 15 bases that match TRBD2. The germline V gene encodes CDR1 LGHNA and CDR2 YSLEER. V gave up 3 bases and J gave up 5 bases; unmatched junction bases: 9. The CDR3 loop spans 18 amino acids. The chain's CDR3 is CASSHRFGLAGGEDTQYF. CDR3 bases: TGCGCCAGCAGCCATCGATTCGGACTAGCGGGAGGGGAAGATACGCAGTATTTT.

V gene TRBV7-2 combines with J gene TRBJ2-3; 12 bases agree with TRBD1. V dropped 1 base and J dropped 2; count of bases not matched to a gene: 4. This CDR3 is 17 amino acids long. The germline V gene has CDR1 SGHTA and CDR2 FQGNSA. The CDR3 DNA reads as TGTGCCAGCAGCTTAGTAGGGACAGGGGGCATCACAGATACGCAGTATTTT. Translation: CASSLVGTGGITDTQYF. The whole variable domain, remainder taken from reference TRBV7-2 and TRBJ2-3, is GAGVSQSPSNKVTEKGKDVELRCDPISGHTALYWYRQSLGQGLEFLIYFQGNSAPDKSGLPSDRFSAERTGGSVSTLTIQRTQQEDSAVYLCASSLVGTGGITDTQYFGPGTRLTVL.

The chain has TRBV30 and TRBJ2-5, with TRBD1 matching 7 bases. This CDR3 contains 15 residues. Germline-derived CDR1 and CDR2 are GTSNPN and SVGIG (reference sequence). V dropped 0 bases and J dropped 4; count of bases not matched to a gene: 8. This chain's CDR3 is CAWSVRTGIRETQYF. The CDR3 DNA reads TGTGCCTGGAGTGTACGGACAGGTATACGAGAGACCCAGTACTTC.

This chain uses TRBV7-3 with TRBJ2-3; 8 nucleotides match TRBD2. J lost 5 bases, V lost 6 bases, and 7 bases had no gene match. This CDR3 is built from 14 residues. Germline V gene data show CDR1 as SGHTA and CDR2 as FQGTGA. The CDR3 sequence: CASSTGGRGDTQYF. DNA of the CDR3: TGTGCCAGCAGTACGGGAGGGCGGGGAGATACGCAGTATTTT.

CDR3 amino acids: CASSVGSSGRGNEQFF. The CDR3 DNA follows: TGTGCCAGCAGCGTAGGGTCTAGCGGGAGGGGAAATGAGCAGTTCTTC. The chain has TRBV9 and TRBJ2-1, with TRBD2 identical over 12 bases. The CDR3 is 16 amino acids. Trimming took 0 bases from V and 7 from J; bases not matched to a gene: 5. Germline CDR1 is SGDLS and CDR2 is YYNGEE.

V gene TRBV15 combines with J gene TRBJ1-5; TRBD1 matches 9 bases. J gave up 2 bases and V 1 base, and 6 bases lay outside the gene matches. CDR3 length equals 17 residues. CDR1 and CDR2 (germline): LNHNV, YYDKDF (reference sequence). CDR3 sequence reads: CATSRVMRQGGNQPQHF. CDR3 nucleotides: TGTGCCACCAGCAGAGTCATGAGACAGGGGGGCAATCAGCCCCAGCATTTT.

CDR3 in DNA: TGTGCCAGCAGTTTACGGGAGACTAACTACGAGCAGTACTTC. Its translation is CASSLRETNYEQYF. The chain links TRBV27 to TRBJ2-7; weak D call: TRBD2 (6 bases). The V end lost 2 bases, the J end lost 3 bases, and 11 bases lay between the germline ends. The CDR3 length is 14 residues. The germline V gene encodes CDR1 MNHEY and CDR2 SMNVEV (reference sequence).

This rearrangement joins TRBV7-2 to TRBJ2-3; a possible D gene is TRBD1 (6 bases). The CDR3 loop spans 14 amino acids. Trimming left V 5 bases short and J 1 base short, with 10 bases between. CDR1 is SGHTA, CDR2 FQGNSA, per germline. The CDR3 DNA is TGTGCCAGCAGCACCTACAGGGGCACAGATACGCAGTATTTT. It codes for CASSTYRGTDTQYF.

The DNA of the CDR3 is TGTGCCAGCAGTGCGCGGGAAAGGGGTTCACCCCTCCACTTT. Protein product: CASSARERGSPLHF. The chain joins TRBV2 to TRBJ1-6, with D perhaps matching TRBD1 (5 bases). The CDR3 consists of 14 residues. V lost 4 bases to trimming and J lost 9 bases, with 13 bases between them. Per germline, CDR1 SNHLY and CDR2 FYNNEI.

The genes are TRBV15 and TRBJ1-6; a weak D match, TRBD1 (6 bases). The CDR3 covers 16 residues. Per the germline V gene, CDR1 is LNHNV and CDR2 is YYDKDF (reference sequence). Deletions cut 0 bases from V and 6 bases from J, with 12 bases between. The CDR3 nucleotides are TGTGCCACCAGCAGAGATCCACAGGGAGCTAATTCACCCCTCCACTTT. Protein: CATSRDPQGANSPLHF.

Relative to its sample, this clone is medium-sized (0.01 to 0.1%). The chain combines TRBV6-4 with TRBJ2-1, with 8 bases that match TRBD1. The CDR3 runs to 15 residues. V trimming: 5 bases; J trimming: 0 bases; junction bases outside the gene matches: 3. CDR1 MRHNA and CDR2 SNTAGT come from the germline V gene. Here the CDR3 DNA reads TGTGCCAGCAGTTTACAGGGGGACTCCTACAATGAGCAGTTCTTC. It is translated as CASSLQGDSYNEQFF.

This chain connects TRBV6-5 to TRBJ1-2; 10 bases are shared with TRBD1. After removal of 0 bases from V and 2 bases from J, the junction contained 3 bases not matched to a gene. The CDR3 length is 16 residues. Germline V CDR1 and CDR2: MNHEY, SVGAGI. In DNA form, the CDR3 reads TGTGCCAGCAGTTACTCGATGGGACAGGGGAACTATGGCTACACCTTC. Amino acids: CASSYSMGQGNYGYTF.

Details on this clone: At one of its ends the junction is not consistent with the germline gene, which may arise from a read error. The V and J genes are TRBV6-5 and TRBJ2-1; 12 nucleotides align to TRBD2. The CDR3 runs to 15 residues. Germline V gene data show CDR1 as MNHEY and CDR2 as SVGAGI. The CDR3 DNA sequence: TGTGCCAGCAGCTACTCTAGCGGGAGGGACAATGAGCAGTTCTTC. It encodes CASSYSSGRDNEQFF.

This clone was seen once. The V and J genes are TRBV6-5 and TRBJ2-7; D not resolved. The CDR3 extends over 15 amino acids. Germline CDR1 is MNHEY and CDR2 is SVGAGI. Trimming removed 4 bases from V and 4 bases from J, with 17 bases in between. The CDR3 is CASSSASGPGYEQYF. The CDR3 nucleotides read TGTGCCAGCAGTTCCGCCTCCGGTCCCGGTTACGAGCAGTACTTC.

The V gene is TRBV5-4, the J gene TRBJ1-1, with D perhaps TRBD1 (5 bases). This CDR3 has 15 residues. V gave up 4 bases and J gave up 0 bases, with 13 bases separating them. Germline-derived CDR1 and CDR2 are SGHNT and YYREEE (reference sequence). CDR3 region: CASSQGGDMNTEAFF. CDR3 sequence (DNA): TGTGCCAGCAGCCAGGGTGGAGACATGAACACTGAAGCTTTCTTT.

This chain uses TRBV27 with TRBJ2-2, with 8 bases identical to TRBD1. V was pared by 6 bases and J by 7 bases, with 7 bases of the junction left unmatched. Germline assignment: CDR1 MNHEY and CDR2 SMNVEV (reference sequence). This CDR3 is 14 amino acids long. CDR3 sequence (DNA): TGTGCCAGCAGGGGACAGGCGGGGATCGGGGAGCTGTTTTTT. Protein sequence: CASRGQAGIGELFF.

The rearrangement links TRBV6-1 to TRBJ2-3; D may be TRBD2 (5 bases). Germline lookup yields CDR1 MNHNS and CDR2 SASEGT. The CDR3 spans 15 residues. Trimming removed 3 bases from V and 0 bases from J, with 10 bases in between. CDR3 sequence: CASSDSGKSTDTQYF. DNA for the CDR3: TGTGCCAGCAGTGATTCGGGGAAGAGCACAGATACGCAGTATTTT.

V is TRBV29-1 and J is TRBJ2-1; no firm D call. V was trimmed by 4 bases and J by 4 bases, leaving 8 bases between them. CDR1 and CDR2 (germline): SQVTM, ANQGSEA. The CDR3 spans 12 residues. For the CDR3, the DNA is TGCAGCGTTGGGAGCAGTTACAATGAGCAGTTCTTC. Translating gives CSVGSSYNEQFF.

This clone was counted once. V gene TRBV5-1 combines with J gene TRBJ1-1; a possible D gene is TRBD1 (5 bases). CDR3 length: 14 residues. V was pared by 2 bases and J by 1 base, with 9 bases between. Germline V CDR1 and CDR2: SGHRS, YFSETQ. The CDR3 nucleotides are TGCGCCAGCAGCTTAGGGGTCCCGAACACTGAAGCTTTCTTT. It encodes CASSLGVPNTEAFF.

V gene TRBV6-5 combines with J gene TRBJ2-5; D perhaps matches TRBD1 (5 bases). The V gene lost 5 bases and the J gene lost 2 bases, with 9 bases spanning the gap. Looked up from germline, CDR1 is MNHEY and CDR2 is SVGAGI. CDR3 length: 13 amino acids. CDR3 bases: TGTGCCAGCAGTCCAAACAGGCAAGAGACCCAGTACTTC. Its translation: CASSPNRQETQYF.

The CDR3 loop is CASSSRDGQNYGYTF. The CDR3, as DNA: TGTGCCAGCAGCTCCCGGGACGGACAGAACTATGGCTACACCTTC. The chain has TRBV7-9 and TRBJ1-2; D perhaps matches TRBD1 (6 bases). The germline V and J ends were trimmed by 4 bases and 2 bases, with 14 bases remaining between them. This CDR3 has 15 residues. Germline CDR1 SEHNR, CDR2 FQNEAQ (reference sequence).